What follows are 24 T cell receptor beta chains derived from one specimen sequenced in a study of T cells after yellow fever vaccination. MiXCR was run by TCRdb on the 5' RACE reads, yielding one entry per CDR3 protein. The table records 110,000 to 150,000 distinct CDR3 sequences, more than 6.5% of them present only once. The sequenced sample was CD4+ T cells sorted from PBMCs, obtained 10 days after the yellow fever booster vaccination. Receptors were obtained from a man aged 25-40 years who received the YFV17D yellow fever vaccine.

Only a few counts were recorded for this clonotype. The chain joins TRBV5-4 to TRBJ2-3; 8 bases map to TRBD2. The CDR3 is 15 amino acids. Looked up from germline, CDR1 is SGHNT and CDR2 is YYREEE (reference sequence). V trimming: 4 bases; J trimming: 0 bases; junction bases outside the gene matches: 4. The CDR3, as DNA: TGTGCCAGCAGCCGCGGGGGGCAAAGCACAGATACGCAGTATTTT. Translating gives CASSRGGQSTDTQYF.

At least ten counts were recorded for this clonotype. The chain is built from TRBV12-3 or TRBV12-4 and TRBJ1-5; unclear D gene. The CDR3 extends over 17 amino acids. V was shortened by 5 bases and J by 0 bases, with 17 bases between the two germline ends. CDR3 region: CASSVSTSTHSNQPQHF. The CDR3 DNA is TGTGCCAGCAGTGTCTCGACCTCGACCCATAGCAATCAGCCCCAGCATTTT.

This clonotype was seen more than once but under ten times. The gene calls are TRBV6-2 or TRBV6-3 and TRBJ2-7; D unclear. Germline V gene lookup returns CDR1 MNHEY and CDR2 SVGEGT. The CDR3 has 13 residues. Between the trimmed V and J ends, which lost 4 bases and 2 bases, there was a span of 9 bases. The CDR3 nucleotides are TGTGCCAGCAGTTCCAAAAACGCCTACGAGCAGTACTTC. Its translation is CASSSKNAYEQYF.

This clonotype occurred many times. This chain joins TRBV7-2 and TRBJ2-1, with D possibly called TRBD1 or TRBD2 (5 bases each). This CDR3 has 16 residues. Trimming removed 0 bases at V and 0 bases at J, with 9 bases between. Germline CDR1 SGHTA, CDR2 FQGNSA. The CDR3 reads CASSLAGRDSYNEQFF. The CDR3 DNA reads TGTGCCAGCAGCTTAGCGGGACGGGACTCCTACAATGAGCAGTTCTTC.

This clonotype appeared many times. J is TRBJ2-7 and V is TRBV7-2; tentatively, D is TRBD1 (7 bases). Between the trimmed V and J ends, which lost 5 bases and 6 bases, there was a span of 11 bases. CDR1 is SGHTA and CDR2 is FQGNSA in the germline V gene. The CDR3 is 12 amino acids. The DNA of the CDR3 is TGTGCCAGCAGCACCCAGGGGGGCGAGCAGTACTTC. As protein: CASSTQGGEQYF.

This clonotype showed up many times. V gene TRBV7-8 combines with J gene TRBJ2-3; possible D gene TRBD1, 6 bases. The V end lost 6 bases, the J end lost 0 bases, and 19 bases lay between the germline ends. This CDR3 has 17 amino acids. CDR1 and CDR2 from the germline V gene are SGHVS and FQNEAQ. CDR3 bases: TGTGCCAGCAGTCTAGCCGGGACACCCCGTAGCACAGATACGCAGTATTTT. Protein sequence: CASSLAGTPRSTDTQYF.

This clonotype was detected ten times or more. The chain links TRBV9 to TRBJ2-1; 7 bases match TRBD1. CDR3 length: 15 residues. Losses at the gene ends were 4 bases for V and 6 bases for J; bases not matched to a gene: 10. The V gene's germline CDR1 is SGDLS and CDR2 YYNGEE. Here the CDR3 reads CASSPDRSGRNEQFF. CDR3 sequence (DNA): TGTGCCAGCAGCCCGGACAGGTCGGGGCGCAATGAGCAGTTCTTC.

The J gene is TRBJ2-1, the V gene TRBV6-5; 12 positions match TRBD2. The trim removed 7 bases at V and 7 bases at J, leaving 11 bases unmatched. Germline V gives CDR1 MNHEY, CDR2 SVGAGI. CDR3 length: 16 residues. The DNA for the CDR3 is TGTGCCAGCACCCGACTAGCGGGAGACGGTTTAAATGAGCAGTTCTTC. Its protein product is CASTRLAGDGLNEQFF.

Many counts were recorded for this clonotype. The rearrangement joins TRBV3-1 to TRBJ1-1; 8 bases map to TRBD1. V lost 2 bases to trimming and J lost 6 bases; unmatched junction nucleotides: 8. CDR1 and CDR2 from the germline V gene are LGHDT and YNNKEL (reference sequence). The CDR3 sequence is 15 residues long. The CDR3 DNA follows: TGTGCCAGCAGCCAATTGGGGACAGGAGGGTCTGAAGCTTTCTTT. Its translation: CASSQLGTGGSEAFF.

This clonotype occurred many times. The CDR3 bases are TGTGCCAGCAGTTTTCCGACTAGCGGGACCGGGGAGCTGTTTTTT. Protein: CASSFPTSGTGELFF. This rearrangement joins TRBV28 to TRBJ2-2, with 10 bases aligning to TRBD2. V shed 3 bases, J shed 5 bases, and the junction held 3 bases outside the gene matches. This CDR3 contains 15 residues. Germline assignment: CDR1 MDHEN and CDR2 SYDVKM.

This clonotype has at least ten counts. This chain links TRBV5-1 with TRBJ2-7; no reliable D call. Germline CDR1 SGHRS, CDR2 YFSETQ. This CDR3 comprises 12 residues. Trimming pared 4 bases from V and 5 bases from J, leaving 10 bases between. The CDR3 reads CASSGPLNEQYF. CDR3 in DNA: TGCGCCAGCAGCGGACCGTTAAACGAGCAGTACTTC.

This clonotype was recorded at least ten times. This chain joins TRBV20-1 and TRBJ2-2; D not certain. The CDR3 length is 13 residues. The V gene's germline CDR1 is DFQATT and CDR2 SNEGSKA (reference sequence). V shed 6 bases and J shed 4 bases, with 12 bases lying between them. CDR3 DNA: TGCAGTGCCCCTGGACCAGGCACCGGGGAGCTGTTTTTT. Its protein product is CSAPGPGTGELFF.

This clonotype was observed many times. CDR3 amino acids: CAWSGGGRATGELFF. The CDR3 bases are TGTGCCTGGAGTGGCGGCGGGAGGGCCACGGGGGAGCTGTTTTTT. The rearrangement joins TRBV30 to TRBJ2-2, with 9 bases matching TRBD2. This CDR3 region has 15 residues. Trimming at V came to 1 base and at J to 8 bases, leaving 8 bases not matched to a gene. The germline gives CDR1 GTSNPN, CDR2 SVGIG (reference sequence).

This clonotype was seen repeatedly, ten times or more. V gene TRBV15 combines with J gene TRBJ2-6; D remains ambiguous. The CDR3 consists of 16 residues. V lost 0 bases, J lost 1 base, and 7 bases lay in between. From germline, CDR1 is LNHNV and CDR2 YYDKDF (reference sequence). The CDR3 loop reads CATSRDIGSGANVLTF. The CDR3, as DNA: TGTGCCACCAGCAGAGATATAGGGTCTGGGGCCAACGTCCTGACTTTC. Full variable domain (outside the CDR3, taken from reference TRBV15 and TRBJ2-6): DAMVIQNPRYQVTQFGKPVTLSCSQTLNHNVMYWYQQKSSQAPKLLFHYYDKDFNNEADTPDNFQSRRPNTSFCFLDIRSPGLGDTAMYLCATSRDIGSGANVLTFGAGSRLTVL.

This clonotype was seen a handful of times. CDR3 region: CASSSEGGRNTGELFF. The CDR3 DNA follows: TGTGCCAGCAGCTCCGAAGGGGGGAGGAACACCGGGGAGCTGTTTTTT. The V call is TRBV7-2, the J call TRBJ2-2; either TRBD1 or TRBD2 may fit D (6 bases each). The germline V gene encodes CDR1 SGHTA and CDR2 FQGNSA. V was clipped by 4 bases and J by 1 base, with 13 bases between them. This CDR3 has 16 amino acids.

The J gene is TRBJ2-4, the V gene TRBV5-4, with 7 bases fitting TRBD2. Germline loops: CDR1 SGHNT, CDR2 YYREEE (reference sequence). This CDR3 comprises 14 residues. Unmatched junction bases numbered 9, after V lost 3 bases and J lost 9 bases. CDR3 bases: TGTGCCAGCAGCTCTGGACTAGTAGATGCCATTCAGTACTTC. Encoded protein: CASSSGLVDAIQYF.

This clonotype appeared many times. The V and J genes are TRBV28 and TRBJ1-2; D is uncertain. Germline V gene lookup returns CDR1 MDHEN and CDR2 SYDVKM. V gave up 3 bases and J gave up 8 bases, with 10 bases separating them. The length of the CDR3 is 12 residues. CDR3 loop: CASSFAGGGYTF. The CDR3 DNA reads TGTGCCAGCAGTTTTGCGGGAGGGGGCTACACCTTC.

This clonotype came up a few times. The chain has TRBV18 and TRBJ2-3; 10 bases line up with TRBD1. The CDR3 runs to 17 residues. V was clipped by 4 bases and J by 0 bases; unmatched bases: 7. CDR1 KGHSH and CDR2 LQKENI come from the germline V gene. CDR3 protein: CASSRDRGIVSTDTQYF. The DNA for the CDR3 is TGTGCCAGCTCACGGGACAGGGGTATTGTTAGCACAGATACGCAGTATTTT.

This clonotype was observed at least ten times. An end of the junction does not agree with germline; a read error may underlie this. CDR3 sequence: CASSLNTANEQFF. For the CDR3, the DNA is TGTGCTAGCAGCTTAAATACAGCGAATGAGCAGTTCTTC. The gene calls are TRBV7-7 and TRBJ2-1, with no clear D. Germline loops: CDR1 SSHAT, CDR2 FNYEAQ (reference sequence). The CDR3 covers 13 residues.

This clonotype appeared many times. V usage is TRBV5-6 and J usage is TRBJ2-1; 14 positions agree with TRBD2. The CDR3 extends over 16 amino acids. Trimming took 4 bases from V and 6 from J; bases not matched to a gene: 6. The germline V gene encodes CDR1 SGHDT and CDR2 YYEEEE. The CDR3 is CASSAWTSGGINEQFF. The CDR3 DNA follows: TGTGCCAGCAGCGCCTGGACTAGCGGGGGGATCAATGAGCAGTTCTTC.

At least ten counts were recorded for this clonotype. V usage is TRBV20-1 and J usage is TRBJ2-1, with TRBD1 as a possible D gene (5 bases). The CDR3 loop spans 13 amino acids. The germline CDR1 and CDR2 sequences are DFQATT and SNEGSKA (reference sequence). Trimming stripped 2 bases from V and 4 bases from J, with 9 bases between. CDR3 sequence: CSARQGVYNEQFF. The CDR3 DNA follows: TGCAGTGCTAGACAGGGTGTGTACAATGAGCAGTTCTTC.

The genes are TRBV12-3 or TRBV12-4 and TRBJ1-1; no reliable D call. The CDR3 is 14 amino acids. Trimming took 5 bases from V and 0 from J, leaving 10 bases between them. In DNA, the CDR3 is TGTGCCAGCAGTCCCCGCTTCATGAACACTGAAGCTTTCTTT. Its translation is CASSPRFMNTEAFF.

The sample holds many counts of this clonotype. CDR3 nucleotides: TGCAGCGTTGAGTCAACCAATGAGCAGTTCTTC. Its translation is CSVESTNEQFF. The chain couples TRBV29-1 to TRBJ2-1; D remains ambiguous. V lost 3 bases to trimming and J lost 6 bases, with 6 bases between them. From germline, CDR1 is SQVTM and CDR2 ANQGSEA. The CDR3 has 11 amino acids.

This clonotype was detected many times. This chain connects TRBV28 to TRBJ1-1, with 11 bases identical to TRBD1. Germline-derived CDR1 and CDR2 are MDHEN and SYDVKM. J lost 10 bases, V lost 5 bases, and 0 bases had no gene match. This CDR3 is 11 amino acids long. The CDR3 nucleotides read TGTGCCAGCAGTGGGACAGGGGGAGCTTTCTTT. Its translation: CASSGTGGAFF.